The sequence of this TCR beta chain was determined in a study of control samples from healthy donors and cancer patients. The CDR3 consists of 17 residues. CDR1 is SGHRS, CDR2 YFSETQ, per germline. Trimming stripped 0 bases from V and 0 bases from J, with 12 bases between. Libraries were prepared by immunoSEQ multiplex PCR; TCRdb keeps only in-frame clonotypes and omits some of them. The data show approximately 60,000 clones, roughly 90% seen once. J is TRBJ2-2 and V is TRBV5-1; D is uncertain. Sequenced: PBMCs. This TCR was recovered from a man aged 30 to 39 with colorectal cancer. CDR3 DNA: TGCGCCAGCAGCTTGGGCCCTAGACACTCGAACACCGGGGAGCTGTTTTTT. It translates to CASSLGPRHSNTGELFF.